A single sample gave rise to the 23 T cell receptor beta chains below, sequenced in a study of cytomegalovirus exposure and HLA in healthy donors. PCR used 60 Vbeta primers and 13 Jbeta primers. Generated by immunoSEQ multiplex PCR, the TCRdb table keeps only in-frame clones and is missing some. The table lists 130,000 to 150,000 clones, about 80% of them singletons. Material for sequencing was PBMCs. Every receptor here comes from a woman aged 18-29 years in good health and CMV-seropositive.

The V call is TRBV6-5, the J call TRBJ2-7; D gene ambiguous. Germline lookup yields CDR1 MNHEY and CDR2 SVGAGI. This CDR3 is 12 amino acids long. Trimming removed 5 bases at V and 2 bases at J, with 7 bases between. The CDR3 here is CASSPTAYEQYF. CDR3 sequence (DNA): TGTGCCAGCAGTCCAACAGCCTACGAGCAGTACTTC.

CDR3 bases: TGTGCCAGCAGCACTCAGACACAGGGAGAGCAGTTCTTC. It is translated as CASSTQTQGEQFF. This chain connects TRBV9 to TRBJ2-1; maybe TRBD1 (6 bases). V dropped 4 bases and J dropped 10 bases, with 15 bases sitting between them. This CDR3 comprises 13 residues. CDR1 SGDLS and CDR2 YYNGEE come from the germline V gene.

The chain carries TRBV5-1 and TRBJ2-7, with 8 bases that match TRBD1. After removal of 3 bases from V and 2 bases from J, the junction contained 4 bases not matched to a gene. CDR3 length: 14 amino acids. Germline V gene lookup returns CDR1 SGHRS and CDR2 YFSETQ. The CDR3 nucleotides are TGCGCCAGCAGCTCGGGACAGGCCCCCTACGAGCAGTACTTC. Translated: CASSSGQAPYEQYF.

This clone was recorded a few times. CDR3 nucleotides: TGTGCCAGCAGCTCAGGGACAGGGGGGAACACTGAAGCTTTCTTT. Its translation is CASSSGTGGNTEAFF. J is TRBJ1-1 and V is TRBV5-4; 11 bases map to TRBD1. V gave up 3 bases and J gave up 1 base; unmatched junction bases: 2. This CDR3 is 15 amino acids long. The germline CDR1 and CDR2 sequences are SGHNT and YYREEE (reference sequence).

The chain employs TRBV7-4 and TRBJ1-1; 9 bases map to TRBD1. Germline trimming cut 3 bases from V and 5 bases from J; bases unmatched to any gene: 4. The CDR3 is 14 residues long. Germline V gives CDR1 SGHVT, CDR2 SQSDAQ. The CDR3: CASSLGTGPTEAFF. In DNA, the CDR3 is TGTGCCAGCAGCTTGGGGACAGGGCCGACTGAAGCTTTCTTT.

J is TRBJ1-1 and V is TRBV30; D is unclear. This CDR3 region has 12 residues. Germline V CDR1 and CDR2: GTSNPN, SVGIG (reference sequence). Trimming took off 7 bases at V and 0 bases at J, with 9 bases between the two ends. CDR3 residues: CALNTLNTEAFF. In DNA, the CDR3 is TGTGCCTTGAACACGCTGAACACTGAAGCTTTCTTT.

This clone has more than one count but fewer than ten. The J gene is TRBJ2-7, the V gene TRBV5-1; 7 bases map to TRBD1. V lost 4 bases and J lost 7; bases outside the gene matches: 5. Per the germline V gene, CDR1 is SGHRS and CDR2 is YFSETQ. The CDR3 is 12 residues long. The CDR3 loop reads CASSKGQNEQYF. The CDR3 DNA follows: TGCGCCAGCAGCAAGGGACAGAATGAGCAGTACTTC.

The chain combines TRBV5-1 with TRBJ2-1; 12 nucleotides line up with TRBD2. The junction had 8 bases not matched to a gene; V was cut back by 0 bases and J by 4 bases. CDR3 size: 18 residues. Germline CDR1 reads SGHRS; CDR2 reads YFSETQ. CDR3 DNA sequence: TGCGCCAGCAGCTTGGCCGGGTCTAGCGGGGGGGCGTACAATGAGCAGTTCTTC. Amino acid sequence: CASSLAGSSGGAYNEQFF.

This chain joins TRBV6-5 and TRBJ1-1, with 10 bases matching TRBD1. The length of the CDR3 is 16 residues. The V segment lost 4 bases and the J segment 0 bases; nucleotides outside the gene matches: 5. CDR1 is MNHEY, CDR2 SVGAGI, per germline. The DNA of the CDR3 is TGTGCCAGCAGTTTAAGACAGGGGGCAATGAACACTGAAGCTTTCTTT. Translated: CASSLRQGAMNTEAFF.

The V and J genes are TRBV15 and TRBJ2-3; possible D gene TRBD2, 5 bases. Germline values: CDR1 LNHNV, CDR2 YYDKDF (reference sequence). This CDR3 is 15 amino acids long. Trimming removed 0 bases from V and 2 bases from J, with 9 bases in between. DNA of the CDR3: TGTGCCACCAGCAGAGATCCGGGGTACACAGATACGCAGTATTTT. As protein: CATSRDPGYTDTQYF.

V and J are TRBV6-5 and TRBJ2-7; TRBD1 is a possible D gene (5 bases). V was trimmed by 6 bases and J by 7 bases, leaving 22 bases between them. The CDR3 covers 15 residues. Germline CDR1 is MNHEY and CDR2 is SVGAGI. The CDR3 DNA is TGTGCCAGCAGCGACGAAGACGGACATGCGTTTGAGCAGTACTTC. It is translated as CASSDEDGHAFEQYF.

This chain connects TRBV27 to TRBJ2-2; TRBD1 matches 8 bases. V trimming: 3 bases; J trimming: 7 bases; junction bases outside the gene matches: 7. The germline CDR1 and CDR2 sequences are MNHEY and SMNVEV (reference sequence). The CDR3 covers 15 residues. CDR3 sequence: CASSFRQGAYGELFF. DNA for the CDR3: TGTGCCAGCAGTTTTCGGCAGGGGGCTTACGGGGAGCTGTTTTTT.

A single count supports this clone. The rearrangement joins TRBV2 to TRBJ2-7, with 9 bases identical to TRBD2. V lost 3 bases, J lost 5 bases, and 2 bases stayed unmatched. The germline V gene encodes CDR1 SNHLY and CDR2 FYNNEI. The CDR3 has 13 residues. The CDR3 protein is CASSEGTSNEQYF. The CDR3 DNA reads as TGTGCCAGCAGTGAGGGGACTAGCAACGAGCAGTACTTC.

This chain uses TRBV11-3 with TRBJ2-7; D is undetermined. The germline V and J ends were trimmed by 0 bases and 0 bases, with 9 bases remaining between them. CDR1 is SGHNT and CDR2 is YENEEA in the germline V gene. The CDR3 extends over 15 amino acids. The CDR3 reads CASSLDLLSSYEQYF. DNA for the CDR3: TGTGCCAGCAGCTTAGACCTCCTCTCCTCCTACGAGCAGTACTTC.

This clone turned up a few times. The rearrangement joins TRBV4-2 to TRBJ2-7; D gene uncertain. Germline loops: CDR1 LGHNA, CDR2 YNFKEQ. This CDR3 has 13 amino acids. The V end lost 4 bases, the J end lost 0 bases, and 7 bases lay between the germline ends. Written as DNA, the CDR3 is TGTGCCAGCAGCCGAGGTGGCTCCTACGAGCAGTACTTC. Encoded protein: CASSRGGSYEQYF.

V is TRBV6-5 and J is TRBJ1-2, with a weak D call TRBD1 (5 bases). V dropped 11 bases and J dropped 4 bases, with 11 bases sitting between them. CDR1 MNHEY and CDR2 SVGAGI come from the germline V gene. This CDR3 has 11 residues. Here the CDR3 reads CACSGVYGYTF. The CDR3 coding sequence is TGTGCCTGCTCGGGGGTCTATGGCTACACCTTC.

This clone was seen just once. This sequence joins TRBV28 and TRBJ2-7, with 7 bases matching TRBD1. CDR3 length: 11 amino acids. Germline V lookup: CDR1 MDHEN, CDR2 SYDVKM. Trimming at V came to 4 bases and at J to 8 bases, leaving 2 bases not matched to a gene. The chain's CDR3 is CASSSDRQQYF. DNA for the CDR3: TGTGCCAGCAGTTCGGACAGGCAGCAGTACTTC.

This chain links TRBV11-2 with TRBJ2-5; the D is unclear. The V end was cut by 1 base, the J end by 4 bases, with 7 bases between. The CDR3 loop spans 13 amino acids. Per germline, CDR1 SGHAT and CDR2 FQNNGV. CDR3 DNA: TGTGCCAGCAGCTTAGTAAGGAGAGAGACCCAGTACTTC. It is translated as CASSLVRRETQYF.

On this clone itself: Compared with germline, one end of the junction differs, possibly owing to a read error. The chain uses TRBV10-3 and TRBJ1-2, with 9 bases aligning to TRBD1. This CDR3 spans 14 amino acids. Germline V gives CDR1 ENHRY, CDR2 SYGVKD. CDR3 amino acids: CATSGTGQNYVYTF. The DNA of the CDR3 is TGTGCCACCTCCGGGACAGGGCAGAACTATGTCTACACCTTC.

This clone has just a few counts. This rearrangement joins TRBV18 to TRBJ1-6; 8 positions agree with TRBD1. Germline lookup yields CDR1 KGHSH and CDR2 LQKENI. This CDR3 is 15 amino acids long. The junction had 6 bases not matched to a gene; V was cut back by 4 bases and J by 7 bases. DNA of the CDR3: TGTGCCAGCTCACTATCGACAGGGGAGAATTCACCCCTCCACTTT. Translated, it gives CASSLSTGENSPLHF.

The genes are TRBV5-5 and TRBJ2-1; 15 nucleotides agree with TRBD2. This CDR3 region has 16 residues. Germline trimming cut 4 bases from V and 7 bases from J; bases unmatched to any gene: 6. Per germline, CDR1 SGHKS and CDR2 YYEKEE (reference sequence). The CDR3 DNA is TGTGCCAGCAGCGCGGGACTAGCGGGGGGCCAGAATGAGCAGTTCTTC. Amino acid sequence: CASSAGLAGGQNEQFF.

The genes are TRBV19 and TRBJ2-4; TRBD2 might be the D (6 bases). The CDR3 is 14 amino acids. V dropped 3 bases and J dropped 8 bases, with 14 bases sitting between them. Germline V gene data show CDR1 as LNHDA and CDR2 as SQIVND (reference sequence). CDR3 sequence reads: CASSMWGERYIQYF. The CDR3 region has the DNA TGTGCCAGTAGTATGTGGGGGGAGCGGTACATTCAGTACTTC. Looking up the rest from reference TRBV19 and TRBJ2-4 gives the full variable domain: DGGITQSPKYLFRKEGQNVTLSCEQNLNHDAMYWYRQDPGQGLRLIYYSQIVNDFQKGDIAEGYSVSREKKESFPLTVTSAQKNPTAFYLCASSMWGERYIQYFGAGTRLSVL.

V is TRBV5-5 and J is TRBJ1-5; D might be TRBD1 (6 bases). Trimming removed 7 bases from V and 2 bases from J, with 22 bases in between. The CDR3 has 17 amino acids. Germline V gene data show CDR1 as SGHKS and CDR2 as YYEKEE (reference sequence). The CDR3 loop is CASGKGVLEVGNQPQHF. CDR3 sequence (DNA): TGTGCCAGCGGAAAGGGGGTGTTGGAGGTGGGCAATCAGCCCCAGCATTTT.